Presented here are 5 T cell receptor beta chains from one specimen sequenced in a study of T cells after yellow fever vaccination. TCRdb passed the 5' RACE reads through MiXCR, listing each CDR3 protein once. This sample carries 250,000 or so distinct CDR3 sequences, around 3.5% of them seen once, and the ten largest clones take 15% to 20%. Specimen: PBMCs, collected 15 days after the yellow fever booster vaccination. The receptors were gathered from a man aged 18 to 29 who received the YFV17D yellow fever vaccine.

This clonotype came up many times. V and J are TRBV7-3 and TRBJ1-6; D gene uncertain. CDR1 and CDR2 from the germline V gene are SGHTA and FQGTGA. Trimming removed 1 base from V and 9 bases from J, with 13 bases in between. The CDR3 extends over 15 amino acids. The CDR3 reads CASSLMGSFGSPLHF. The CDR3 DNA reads TGTGCCAGCAGCTTAATGGGTTCTTTCGGTTCACCCCTCCACTTT. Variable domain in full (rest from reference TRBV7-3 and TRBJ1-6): GAGVSQTPSNKVTEKGKYVELRCDPISGHTALYWYRQSLGQGPEFLIYFQGTGAADDSGLPNDRFFAVRPEGSVSTLKIQRTERGDSAVYLCASSLMGSFGSPLHFGNGTRLTVT.

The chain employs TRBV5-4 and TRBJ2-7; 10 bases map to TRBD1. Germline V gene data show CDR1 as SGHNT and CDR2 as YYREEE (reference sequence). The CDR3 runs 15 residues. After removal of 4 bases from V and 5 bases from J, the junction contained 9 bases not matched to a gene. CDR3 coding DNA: TGTGCCAGCAGCACCAGGACAGGGGGAAGTGACGAGCAGTACTTC. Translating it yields CASSTRTGGSDEQYF.

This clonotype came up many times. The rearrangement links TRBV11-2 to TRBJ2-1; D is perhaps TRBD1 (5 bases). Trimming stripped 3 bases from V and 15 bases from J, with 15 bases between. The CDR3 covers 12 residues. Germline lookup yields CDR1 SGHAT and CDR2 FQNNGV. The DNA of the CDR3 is TGTGCCAGCAGCTTGCATCTTGGAACAGGGTTCTTC. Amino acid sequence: CASSLHLGTGFF. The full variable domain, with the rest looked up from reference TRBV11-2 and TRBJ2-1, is EAGVAQSPRYKIIEKRQSVAFWCNPISGHATLYWYQQILGQGPKLLIQFQNNGVVDDSQLPKDRFSAERLKGVDSTLKIQPAKLEDSAVYLCASSLHLGTGFFGPGTRLTVL.

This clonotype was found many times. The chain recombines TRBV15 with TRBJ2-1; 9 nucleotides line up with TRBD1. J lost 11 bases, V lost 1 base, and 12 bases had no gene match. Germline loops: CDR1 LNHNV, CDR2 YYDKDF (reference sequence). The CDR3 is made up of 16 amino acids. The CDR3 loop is CATSRVRTGAGSKQFF. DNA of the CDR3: TGTGCCACCAGCAGAGTTCGGACAGGGGCAGGGAGTAAGCAGTTCTTC.

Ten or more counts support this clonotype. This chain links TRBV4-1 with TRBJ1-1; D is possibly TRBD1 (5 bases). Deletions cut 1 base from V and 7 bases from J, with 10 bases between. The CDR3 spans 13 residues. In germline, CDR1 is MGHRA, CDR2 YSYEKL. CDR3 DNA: TGCGCCAGCAGCCAAGGGTCAGGGCTTGAAGCTTTCTTT. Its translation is CASSQGSGLEAFF.